The next 26 T cell receptor beta chains were all read from a single sample in a study of blood T cell repertoires in COVID-19. Assay used: immunoSEQ multiplex PCR; TCRdb lists only in-frame clones, some missing. The sample includes 200,000 to 300,000 clones, nearly 90% of them seen just once. Sequencing input: peripheral blood. The receptors derive from a human donor in a cohort sampled during active COVID-19.

The chain joins TRBV9 to TRBJ2-2; TRBD2 matches 12 bases. The CDR3 spans 16 residues. The V gene end was trimmed by 4 bases and the J gene end by 7 bases; junction bases not matched to a gene: 8. Germline CDR1 reads SGDLS; CDR2 reads YYNGEE. CDR3 sequence (DNA): TGTGCCAGCAGCTTAAGGACTAGCGGGGTCGGCGGGGAGCTGTTTTTT. This codes for CASSLRTSGVGGELFF. Filled out from reference TRBV9 and TRBJ2-2, the complete variable domain reads DSGVTQTPKHLITATGQRVTLRCSPRSGDLSVYWYQQSLDQGLQFLIQYYNGEERAKGNILERFSAQQFPDLHSELNLSSLELGDSALYFCASSLRTSGVGGELFFGEGSRLTVL.

The chain joins TRBV5-1 to TRBJ2-7; 11 nucleotides line up with TRBD2. Germline CDR1 SGHRS, CDR2 YFSETQ. Germline trimming cut 0 bases from V and 5 bases from J; bases unmatched to any gene: 4. There are 15 residues in the CDR3. The CDR3, as DNA: TGCGCCAGCAGCTTGGCCACTAGCGGGGGAGACGAGCAGTACTTC. It codes for CASSLATSGGDEQYF.

The chain uses TRBV19 and TRBJ1-6; TRBD1 matches at 10 bases. This CDR3 is 15 amino acids long. Germline V gene sequence: CDR1 LNHDA, CDR2 SQIVND (reference sequence). Trimming at V came to 5 bases and at J to 8 bases, leaving 6 bases not matched to a gene. The CDR3 protein is CASSDRTGGDSPLHF. The DNA for the CDR3 is TGTGCCAGTAGTGATCGGACAGGGGGTGATTCACCCCTCCACTTT.

This sequence joins TRBV12-3 or TRBV12-4 and TRBJ1-6; D uncertain. CDR3 size: 13 residues. V was shortened by 2 bases and J by 7 bases, with 6 bases between the two germline ends. This CDR3 is CASSLRENSPLHF. The CDR3 DNA is TGTGCCAGCAGTTTAAGGGAGAATTCACCCCTCCACTTT.

This clone was seen once. The V gene is TRBV28, the J gene TRBJ2-7; TRBD1 agrees at 7 bases. The V segment lost 5 bases and the J segment 6 bases; nucleotides outside the gene matches: 10. Germline loops: CDR1 MDHEN, CDR2 SYDVKM. The CDR3 totals 14 residues. The DNA of the CDR3 is TGTGCCAGCAGTACTCCGGGACAGCAGATCGAGCAGTACTTC. Protein product: CASSTPGQQIEQYF.

This clone was recorded once. The identical CDR3 is also encoded by other nucleotide sequences in the sample. CDR3 loop: CASITGGTEAFF. The CDR3 coding sequence is TGTGCCAGCATCACGGGTGGGACTGAAGCTTTCTTT. The gene calls are TRBV6-5 and TRBJ1-1, with D unclear. Trimming took off 7 bases at V and 5 bases at J, with 11 bases between the two ends. The germline gives CDR1 MNHEY, CDR2 SVGAGI. CDR3 size: 12 residues.

In DNA, the CDR3 is TGTGCCAGCAGAGCCGGATGGGGCGGTCTAGGCAATGAGCAGTTCTTC. It is translated as CASRAGWGGLGNEQFF. J is TRBJ2-1 and V is TRBV13; possibly TRBD1 for D (5 bases). CDR3 length: 16 residues. V lost 6 bases to trimming and J lost 6 bases, with 21 bases between them. CDR1 is PRHDT and CDR2 is FYEKMQ in the germline V gene (reference sequence).

This chain joins TRBV4-3 and TRBJ2-7; D remains unclear. V lost 0 bases to trimming and J lost 5 bases, with 5 bases between them. Germline V gives CDR1 LGHNA, CDR2 YSLEER. The CDR3 loop spans 12 amino acids. DNA of the CDR3: TGCGCCAGCAGCCAAGACAGGAACGAGCAGTACTTC. Translating it yields CASSQDRNEQYF.

The rearrangement links TRBV2 to TRBJ2-7, with D perhaps TRBD1 (5 bases). This CDR3 spans 11 amino acids. Trimming left V 6 bases short and J 4 bases short, with 7 bases between. The germline V gene has CDR1 SNHLY and CDR2 FYNNEI. The CDR3, as DNA: TGTGCCAGCAGGGCAGGGTACGAGCAGTACTTC. Protein: CASRAGYEQYF.

The chain recombines TRBV7-6 with TRBJ1-2; 7 bases are shared with TRBD1. Germline assignment: CDR1 SGHVS and CDR2 FNYEAQ. The V segment lost 5 bases and the J segment 4 bases; nucleotides outside the gene matches: 4. The CDR3 loop spans 13 amino acids. DNA of the CDR3: TGTGCCAGCAGCCCTAGACAGGGCTATGGCTACACCTTC. Protein sequence: CASSPRQGYGYTF. Variable domain in full (rest from reference TRBV7-6 and TRBJ1-2): GAGVSQSPRYKVTKRGQDVALRCDPISGHVSLYWYRQALGQGPEFLTYFNYEAQQDKSGLPNDRFSAERPEGSISTLTIQRTEQRDSAMYRCASSPRQGYGYTFGSGTRLTVV.

The gene calls are TRBV3-1 (or the pseudogene TRBV3-2) and TRBJ1-1, with TRBD1 as a possible D gene (5 bases). The CDR3 length is 13 residues. Looked up from germline, CDR1 is LGHDT and CDR2 is YNNKEL (reference sequence). Trimming removed 2 bases at V and 2 bases at J, with 6 bases between. The CDR3 is CASSQQGNTEAFF. The CDR3 DNA reads TGTGCCAGCAGCCAACAGGGAAACACTGAAGCTTTCTTT.

V gene TRBV23-1 combines with J gene TRBJ2-5; 11 bases agree with TRBD2. TRBV23-1 is given ORF status, its function remaining uncertain. This CDR3 spans 17 amino acids. Losses at the gene ends were 0 bases for V and 4 bases for J; bases not matched to a gene: 7. CDR3 DNA sequence: TGCGCCAGCAGTCAATCGGGGCTAGCGGGAGGAGGAGAGACCCAGTACTTC. The encoded protein is CASSQSGLAGGGETQYF.

Comments on this clone: Its ends do not fully match the called genes, so a read error is possible. The rearrangement joins TRBV7-7 to TRBJ2-7; 11 bases are shared with TRBD2. CDR1 is SSHAT, CDR2 FNYEAQ, per germline (reference sequence). The CDR3 has 19 residues. The CDR3 region has the DNA TGTGCTAGCAGCTTAGCACCACTAGCGGGAGTCCTCATATACTACGAGCAGTACTTC. Translating it yields CASSLAPLAGVLIYYEQYF.

This chain joins TRBV5-4 and TRBJ2-7; D gene unclear. CDR1 and CDR2 (germline): SGHNT, YYREEE (reference sequence). CDR3 length: 15 amino acids. Trimming left V 1 base short and J 3 bases short, with 14 bases between. The CDR3 DNA reads as TGTGCCAGCAGCTTGTTGATTGGTCGAGACTACGAGCAGTACTTC. The encoded protein is CASSLLIGRDYEQYF.

This clone was found once. The CDR3 is CASSLGQPQETQYF. DNA for the CDR3: TGTGCCAGCAGCCTAGGACAGCCGCAAGAGACCCAGTACTTC. V gene TRBV9 combines with J gene TRBJ2-5, with a tentative D call TRBD1 (6 bases). Trimming took 4 bases from V and 2 from J, leaving 12 bases between them. CDR1 and CDR2 (germline): SGDLS, YYNGEE. The CDR3 contains 14 residues.

V and J are TRBV4-1 and TRBJ2-7; possible D gene TRBD1, 7 bases. Trimming removed 1 base at V and 0 bases at J, with 10 bases between. The CDR3 length is 15 residues. CDR1 is MGHRA, CDR2 YSYEKL, per germline. In DNA, the CDR3 is TGCGCCAGCAGCCAAGGGGGGGACAGCTCCTACGAGCAGTACTTC. It yields the protein CASSQGGDSSYEQYF.

V is TRBV7-2 and J is TRBJ2-7; no clear D gene. From germline, CDR1 is SGHTA and CDR2 FQGNSA. V lost 1 base and J lost 2, with 9 bases in between. This CDR3 region has 14 residues. CDR3: CASSLDSGTYEQYF. The CDR3 DNA reads as TGTGCCAGCAGCTTAGATTCTGGCACCTACGAGCAGTACTTC.

This chain uses TRBV4-1 with TRBJ2-7; the D gene is possibly TRBD2 (6 bases). The CDR3 covers 16 residues. The germline V and J ends were trimmed by 0 bases and 0 bases, with 12 bases remaining between them. CDR1 is MGHRA, CDR2 YSYEKL, per germline. CDR3: CASSQDRPGLSYEQYF. The CDR3 DNA sequence: TGCGCCAGCAGCCAAGATCGGCCGGGACTCTCCTACGAGCAGTACTTC.

V usage is TRBV18 and J usage is TRBJ1-3; D remains unclear. Germline V gene data show CDR1 as KGHSH and CDR2 as LQKENI. CDR3 size: 17 residues. V dropped 6 bases and J dropped 4 bases, with 22 bases sitting between them. CDR3 sequence: CASSSEASLSTGNTIYF. DNA for the CDR3: TGTGCCAGCTCCTCCGAGGCCTCACTATCGACCGGAAACACCATATATTTT.

This chain joins TRBV7-3 and TRBJ2-1; maybe TRBD1 (6 bases). CDR1 and CDR2 from the germline V gene are SGHTA and FQGTGA. V lost 5 bases to trimming and J lost 0 bases, with 11 bases between them. The CDR3 contains 15 residues. The CDR3 is CASSAGTNSYNEQFF. CDR3 coding DNA: TGTGCCAGCAGCGCCGGGACAAACTCCTACAATGAGCAGTTCTTC.

The rearrangement joins TRBV4-1 to TRBJ2-7; 8 nucleotides align to TRBD1. The V gene's germline CDR1 is MGHRA and CDR2 YSYEKL. The V and J ends lost 0 bases and 6 bases, in that order; junction bases with no gene match: 7. The CDR3 has 15 amino acids. CDR3 sequence (DNA): TGCGCCAGCAGCCAAGATACCTCCAGGGGGCGCGAGCAGTACTTC. Protein sequence: CASSQDTSRGREQYF.

V is TRBV19 and J is TRBJ2-2; 8 bases align to TRBD1. Germline V lookup: CDR1 LNHDA, CDR2 SQIVND (reference sequence). V shed 8 bases, J shed 5 bases, and the junction held 7 bases outside the gene matches. This CDR3 comprises 14 residues. CDR3 in amino acids: CASWRGTGTGELFF. CDR3 in DNA: TGTGCCAGTTGGAGGGGGACAGGTACCGGGGAGCTGTTTTTT. Full variable domain (remainder filled in from reference TRBV19 and TRBJ2-2): DGGITQSPKYLFRKEGQNVTLSCEQNLNHDAMYWYRQDPGQGLRLIYYSQIVNDFQKGDIAEGYSVSREKKESFPLTVTSAQKNPTAFYLCASWRGTGTGELFFGEGSRLTVL.

This clone was observed a few times. The gene calls are TRBV7-2 and TRBJ1-3; a weak D match, TRBD1 (5 bases). This CDR3 contains 14 residues. Germline assignment: CDR1 SGHTA and CDR2 FQGNSA. V dropped 1 base and J dropped 8 bases, with 12 bases sitting between them. The CDR3 loop reads CASSLEQGFDTIYF. The CDR3 DNA follows: TGTGCCAGCAGCTTAGAGCAGGGATTTGACACCATATATTTT.

This chain uses TRBV7-9 with TRBJ2-7; D is perhaps TRBD1 (5 bases). The V gene's germline CDR1 is SEHNR and CDR2 FQNEAQ (reference sequence). V was pared by 3 bases and J by 6 bases, with 21 bases between. The CDR3 sequence is 16 residues long. CDR3 loop: CASSLVRAGFVGEQYF. The CDR3 DNA reads as TGTGCCAGCAGCTTGGTACGGGCAGGGTTCGTCGGCGAGCAGTACTTC.

This chain uses TRBV6-2 or TRBV6-3 with TRBJ2-6; 12 nucleotides align to TRBD1. Per germline, CDR1 MNHEY and CDR2 SVGEGT. Germline trimming cut 6 bases from V and 1 base from J; bases unmatched to any gene: 10. This CDR3 is 19 amino acids long. This chain's CDR3 is CASSYHSGQGASGANVLTF. The CDR3 DNA reads TGTGCCAGCAGCTATCACTCGGGACAGGGGGCATCTGGGGCCAACGTCCTGACTTTC.

The gene calls are TRBV7-9 and TRBJ2-7; 7 bases are shared with TRBD2. This CDR3 spans 14 amino acids. V lost 4 bases and J lost 1; bases outside the gene matches: 4. CDR1 and CDR2 (germline): SEHNR, FQNEAQ (reference sequence). The CDR3 DNA sequence: TGTGCCAGCAGCTCAGCTAGCGGTTCCTACGAGCAGTACTTC. It translates to CASSSASGSYEQYF.